This TCR beta chain was profiled in a study of human T cells and chemical hapten exposure. Indicated time point: patch test 1, 2 weeks after DPC sensitization. Stated treatment: therapeutic diphenylcyclopropenone sensitization with weekly scalp DPC. The germline V and J ends were trimmed by 1 base and 1 base, with 13 bases remaining between them. CDR1 is SEHNR, CDR2 FQNEAQ, per germline (reference sequence). CDR3 size: 16 residues. Via MiXCR, TCRdb re-called the RACE reads, giving one row per CDR3 protein. The sample includes around 120,000 distinct CDR3 sequences, about 13% seen only once; the top ten take approximately 0.89%.

Sample: whole blood, taken in connection with sensitization to the hapten diphenylcyclopropenone (DPC). The V and J genes are TRBV7-9 and TRBJ1-1; D gene ambiguous. This receptor was taken from a man between 18 and 35 years old with alopecia areata. Some clones in this sample may be carry-over from other donors' samples. The DNA of the CDR3 is TGTGCCAGCAGCTTAGTATTGGAGTTTTGGAACACTGAAGCTTTCTTT. Protein product: CASSLVLEFWNTEAFF.